This TCR beta chain was observed in a study of blood T cell dynamics during melanoma immunotherapy. The study's findings and limits: Whether repertoire-driving clones were melanoma-specific could not be determined.

Notes on this clone: Antigen unknown.

Regarding time point: week 3, after first cycle of checkpoint inhibitor. Sampling occurred pretreatment (T0) and at week 3 (W3), after cycle one of checkpoint blockade. Prior systemic cancer therapy, immunosuppressant use and other active malignancies excluded patients. Each bulk PBMC sample had around 380 ng DNA loaded. Only in-frame clones appear in the TCRdb table, and some are missing; sequencing was by immunoSEQ multiplex PCR. The sample yields about 12,000 clones, approximately 90% seen once. The CDR3 covers 16 residues. Germline assignment: CDR1 MNHNY and CDR2 SVGAGI (reference sequence). Deletions cut 2 bases from V and 0 bases from J, with 11 bases between.

The V and J genes are TRBV6-6 and TRBJ2-4; no clear D. Sequencing was performed on blood, taken from a patient treated with checkpoint blockade. This sequence was found in a human donor with melanoma. CDR3 amino acids: CASSYRASLAKNIQYF. CDR3 nucleotides: TGTGCCAGCAGTTACCGTGCCTCCCTAGCCAAAAACATTCAGTACTTC.